Below, 19 T cell receptor beta chains from the same sample are listed, as sequenced in a study of blood T cells in healthy people across ages. With a J-beta primer mix and a sample-barcoded 5' primer, a second PCR ran about 7 to 11 cycles. TCRdb reprocessed the 5' RACE reads with MiXCR, giving one entry per CDR3 protein. The data hold about 1.4 million distinct CDR3 sequences, with almost 60% observed a single time. The sequenced sample was blood. The receptors here all came from a man between 18 and 29 years old in good health.

The rearrangement links TRBV20-1 to TRBJ2-5; TRBD2 aligns across 7 bases. The CDR3 contains 15 residues. V lost 6 bases to trimming and J lost 3 bases; unmatched junction nucleotides: 13. Looked up from germline, CDR1 is DFQATT and CDR2 is SNEGSKA (reference sequence). The CDR3: CSALPRTGGKETQYF. CDR3 DNA sequence: TGCAGTGCCCTACCTAGGACGGGGGGAAAAGAGACCCAGTACTTC.

The DNA for the CDR3 is TGTGCCAGCACTACCGCTTCGGGAAGAGGGCCAATGGGCTATGGCTACACCTTC. It is translated as CASTTASGRGPMGYGYTF. The J gene is TRBJ1-2, the V gene TRBV6-1; no firm D call. The CDR3 covers 18 residues. CDR1 and CDR2 (germline): MNHNS, SASEGT. V was pared by 7 bases and J by 4 bases, with 28 bases between.

This clonotype was seen once. J is TRBJ2-3 and V is TRBV6-5; 9 bases line up with TRBD2. The CDR3 runs to 15 residues. The germline V gene encodes CDR1 MNHEY and CDR2 SVGAGI. After removal of 6 bases from V and 3 bases from J, the junction contained 7 bases not matched to a gene. The CDR3 region is CASRPPAGGTDTQYF. As DNA, the CDR3 is TGTGCCAGCAGGCCGCCAGCGGGGGGTACAGATACGCAGTATTTT.

In this sample, this clonotype turned up a few times. This sequence joins TRBV29-1 and TRBJ1-2; D uncertain. Trimming shortened V by 3 bases and J by 3 bases, and 17 bases separated the two germline ends. CDR1 and CDR2 from the germline V gene are SQVTM and ANQGSEA. This CDR3 is built from 15 residues. CDR3 residues: CSVEMFYNVDYGYTF. As DNA, the CDR3 is TGCAGCGTTGAGATGTTTTATAACGTAGACTATGGCTACACCTTC.

J is TRBJ2-4 and V is TRBV6-2 or TRBV6-3, with 7 bases lining up with TRBD1. CDR1 is MNHEY and CDR2 is SVGEGT in the germline V gene. V was pared by 2 bases and J by 1 base, with 2 bases of the junction left unmatched. This CDR3 region has 15 residues. CDR3 loop: CASSYPGQAKNIQYF. The CDR3 region has the DNA TGTGCCAGCAGTTACCCGGGACAGGCCAAAAACATTCAGTACTTC.

This chain uses TRBV20-1 with TRBJ2-1; D is unresolved. Germline V gene data show CDR1 as DFQATT and CDR2 as SNEGSKA (reference sequence). The CDR3 extends over 14 amino acids. V lost 3 bases to trimming and J lost 5 bases, with 14 bases between them. The DNA for the CDR3 is TGCAGTGCTAGCCCCGCAGACCCGCACAATGAGCAGTTCTTC. This gives the protein CSASPADPHNEQFF.

V usage is TRBV6-2 or TRBV6-3 and J usage is TRBJ2-1; the D is unclear. This CDR3 is 13 amino acids long. The V and J ends lost 5 bases and 9 bases respectively, with 14 bases between them. Germline-derived CDR1 and CDR2 are MNHEY and SVGEGT. The CDR3, as DNA: TGTGCCAGCAGTACCATTCCATGGGGTGAGCAGTTCTTC. Amino acids: CASSTIPWGEQFF.

This clonotype was recorded many times. The chain recombines TRBV7-2 with TRBJ2-5; 9 nucleotides line up with TRBD2. The CDR3 has 18 amino acids. Germline assignment: CDR1 SGHTA and CDR2 FQGNSA. Losses at the gene ends were 2 bases for V and 6 bases for J; bases not matched to a gene: 16. Here the CDR3 reads CASSLPAPSGGQRKTQYF. The DNA of the CDR3 is TGTGCCAGCAGCTTACCCGCACCCAGCGGGGGGCAGAGGAAGACCCAGTACTTC.

V gene TRBV11-2 combines with J gene TRBJ2-7; D tentatively reads TRBD1 or TRBD2 (6 bases each). V was pared by 3 bases and J by 5 bases, with 14 bases between. The CDR3 sequence is 14 residues long. Per the germline V gene, CDR1 is SGHAT and CDR2 is FQNNGV. The CDR3 protein is CASSLEGWGHEQYF. As DNA, the CDR3 is TGTGCCAGCAGCTTGGAGGGATGGGGGCACGAGCAGTACTTC.

This chain connects TRBV29-1 to TRBJ2-1; D is ambiguous. Germline CDR1 and CDR2: SQVTM and ANQGSEA. This CDR3 has 11 residues. V was shortened by 8 bases and J by 5 bases, with 10 bases between the two germline ends. The CDR3 nucleotides read TGCAGCCCAACGGTTGACAATGAGCAGTTCTTC. Translating it yields CSPTVDNEQFF.

The J gene is TRBJ2-5, the V gene TRBV5-1; 7 nucleotides align to TRBD2. The DNA end favors TRBJ2-7, so the J call may be wrong. CDR1 is SGHRS and CDR2 is YFSETQ in the germline V gene. CDR3 length: 14 amino acids. The CDR3: CASSPGDYLYEQYF. The DNA for the CDR3 is TGCGCCAGCAGCCCTGGGGACTACCTCTACGAGCAGTACTTC.

The chain is built from TRBV29-1 and TRBJ1-1, with D uncertain. CDR1 SQVTM and CDR2 ANQGSEA come from the germline V gene. V lost 2 bases and J 2 bases, leaving 15 bases between the germline ends. The CDR3 contains 15 residues. CDR3 loop: CSVERAGVENTEAFF. The CDR3 DNA reads as TGCAGCGTTGAAAGGGCCGGGGTCGAAAACACTGAAGCTTTCTTT. The variable domain in full, completed from reference TRBV29-1 and TRBJ1-1, reads SAVISQKPSRDICQRGTSLTIQCQVDSQVTMMFWYRQQPGQSLTLIATANQGSEATYESGFVIDKFPISRPNLTFSTLTVSNMSPEDSSIYLCSVERAGVENTEAFFGQGTRLTVV.

This clonotype showed up just a few times. The J gene is TRBJ1-2, the V gene TRBV25-1; D is uncertain. V was pared by 1 base and J by 8 bases, with 5 bases between. CDR1 and CDR2 from the germline V gene are MGHDK and SYGVNS. This CDR3 is 11 amino acids long. This chain's CDR3 is CASSELGGYTF. The DNA of the CDR3 is TGTGCCAGCAGTGAATTGGGCGGCTACACCTTC.

This clonotype has more than one count but fewer than ten. A junction boundary mismatches the germline segment, possibly from a read error. The gene calls are TRBV7-2 and TRBJ2-2, with D unclear. CDR3 size: 12 residues. Germline V gives CDR1 SGHTA, CDR2 FQGNSA. CDR3 coding DNA: TGTGCCAGCAGCCCCCCGGGTGGGGAACTGTTTTTT. This encodes CASSPPGGELFF.

This clonotype was detected a few times. J is TRBJ1-4 and V is TRBV27; a weak D match, TRBD1 (5 bases). Germline CDR1 and CDR2: MNHEY and SMNVEV (reference sequence). This CDR3 region has 15 residues. With 9 bases removed from V and 0 bases from J, the gap between germline ends came to 14 bases. The CDR3 DNA follows: TGTGCCAGTAGTCGTCAGGGATCAACTAATGAAAAACTGTTTTTT. Translation gives CASSRQGSTNEKLFF. Drawing the rest from reference TRBV27 and TRBJ1-4, the complete variable domain is EAQVTQNPRYLITVTGKKLTVTCSQNMNHEYMSWYRQDPGLGLRQIYYSMNVEVTDKGDVPEGYKVSRKEKRNFPLILESPSPNQTSLYFCASSRQGSTNEKLFFGSGTQLSVL.

In this sample, this clonotype turned up once. This chain joins TRBV20-1 and TRBJ1-2, with 10 positions matching TRBD1. There are 15 residues in the CDR3. With 0 bases clipped from V and 3 bases from J, the junction kept 4 bases outside the gene matches. Germline loops: CDR1 DFQATT, CDR2 SNEGSKA (reference sequence). CDR3 DNA sequence: TGCAGTGCTAGAGAAACCGGGACAGGGGACTATGGCTACACCTTC. Its protein product is CSARETGTGDYGYTF.

V is TRBV2 and J is TRBJ2-7; D unclear. With 2 bases removed from V and 10 bases from J, the gap between germline ends came to 12 bases. There are 12 residues in the CDR3. Germline assignment: CDR1 SNHLY and CDR2 FYNNEI. CDR3 loop: CASSESNQSQYF. In DNA form, the CDR3 reads TGTGCCAGCAGTGAATCCAACCAATCCCAGTACTTC.

J is TRBJ2-5 and V is TRBV4-2, with D tentatively TRBD1 (5 bases). Trimming pared 0 bases from V and 4 bases from J, leaving 15 bases between. Germline V gene data show CDR1 as LGHNA and CDR2 as YNFKEQ. This CDR3 is 16 amino acids long. The CDR3 region is CASSQEAGKVGETQYF. CDR3 nucleotides: TGTGCCAGCAGCCAAGAGGCAGGGAAGGTAGGAGAGACCCAGTACTTC.

This clonotype was counted a few times. The V gene is TRBV27, the J gene TRBJ1-6; 8 bases are shared with TRBD1. The germline V gene encodes CDR1 MNHEY and CDR2 SMNVEV (reference sequence). This CDR3 is built from 13 residues. V lost 10 bases to trimming and J lost 8 bases; unmatched junction nucleotides: 7. The CDR3 nucleotides read TGTGCCACCCGGACAGGGAGCGATTCACCCCTCCACTTT. Translation: CATRTGSDSPLHF.